The subject of this entry is one TCR beta chain. Its cognate antigen has yet to be identified. No base quality values were provided; no much bigger clone lies one nucleotide off. The source of the sample is a study of blood T cell repertoires in COVID-19 (dated by TCRdb to 2018 to 2021). About the investigation overall: Collaborator samples came from the United States, Italy and Spain and covered acute and convalescent phases of COVID-19. A de-identified subject ID, COVID-19 status, age in years and sex were almost always included in the sample metadata. HLA class I and class II types, where available, came from metadata supplied by the sample provider rather than from assay-based typing. The samples were drawn from the first 160 participants of the ongoing ImmuneRACE study and from roughly 1,300 subjects provided by 6 global collaborators. The repertoires were released in a freely available public database intended as a resource for research on the immune response to SARS-CoV-2. Deeply sampled blood TCRbeta repertoires from subjects exposed to, actively infected with, or recovered from COVID-19 were included in the dataset. The prospective study material was composed of cDNA or gDNA derived from T cells, B-cell-depleted T cells, or PBMCs. Results the study describes overall, beyond this receptor: The quantity of clinical and demographic metadata differed by source and by participant and was supplied without curation.

V loses 1 base of germline sequence and J loses 6 bases, and the interval between the two ends is 7 bases. The CDR3, from cysteine to phenylalanine, totals 12 residues. The DNA shown is the 36-base CDR3, in frame from base 1. CDR1 and CDR2, looked up from the germline V gene (reference sequence), are LNHDA and SQIVND. Enrolling through a virtual design, the prospective study's participants ranged in age from about 18 to 89 years and lived across roughly 24 United States geographic areas. Cohort assignment in the prospective study relied on participant-reported clinical history from a screening survey and a study questionnaire. Mobile phlebotomists in the prospective study collected whole blood, serum and a nasopharyngeal or oropharyngeal swab from every participant. Prospective study participants could optionally give additional blood draws and questionnaires over an approximately 2-month period. Before DNA extraction, blood samples from the prospective study were shipped at room temperature or frozen.

TCRbeta CDR3 regions were amplified from genomic DNA by means of the immunoSEQ Assay, a bias-controlled multiplex PCR. The original methods were these. The number of nucleated cells in each sample was estimated from the amplification of reference gene primers within the assay. To quantify the absolute abundance of each unique TCRbeta CDR3 rearrangement, sequence reads were collapsed and filtered. Productive Simpson clonality was computed per sample as the square root of Simpson's diversity index over productive rearrangements. TCRdb re-hosts the immuneACCESS table, in-frame sequences only. Its copies lack some clones; in the studies checked, an unresolved V gene accounts for under half of them, and the cause for the rest is not known. The V and J calls and the clone size are those of that table, but D and trimming were determined from the DNA. This sample has 250,000 to 300,000 clones in its table, and approximately 90% of those were observed once. The ten largest account for 1% to 1.5% of the sample.

The receptor chain draws on TRBV19 and TRBJ2-7; TRBD1 is perhaps the D gene, given 6 matching bases. The sequence derives from a human donor in a cohort exposed to, infected with or recovered from COVID-19 (not recorded which). The donor label of this sample is uncertain. Sequenced input: PBMCs or T cells enriched from blood (not recorded which). This receptor carries the CDR3 CASSIGGREQYF. The base sequence is TGTGCCAGTAGTATAGGGGGGCGCGAGCAGTACTTC.